The 14 T cell receptor beta chains below were found in one sample sequenced in a study of blood T cell repertoires in COVID-19. Clones were sequenced by immunoSEQ multiplex PCR, and TCRdb holds only the in-frame ones, with some missing. The sample consists of 250,000 to 400,000 clones, approximately 87% of them appearing once. Specimen: PBMCs or T cells enriched from blood (not recorded which). All receptors derive from a woman in her twenties or thirties who had recovered from COVID-19.

The chain couples TRBV3-1 (or the pseudogene TRBV3-2) to TRBJ2-7; D is possibly TRBD2 (6 bases). V lost 0 bases to trimming and J lost 13 bases, with 13 bases between them. Germline loops: CDR1 LGHDT, CDR2 YNNKEL (reference sequence). The CDR3 totals 12 residues. The CDR3 coding sequence is TGTGCCAGCAGCCAAGATGGGGGGTCCGGTTACTTC. Its protein is CASSQDGGSGYF.

The rearrangement uses TRBV28 and TRBJ2-3, with no clear D. Germline lookup yields CDR1 MDHEN and CDR2 SYDVKM. Trimming took off 1 base at V and 3 bases at J, with 8 bases between the two ends. The CDR3 is 14 residues long. The CDR3 region is CASSLSTPTDTQYF. CDR3 coding DNA: TGTGCCAGCAGTTTATCTACCCCAACAGATACGCAGTATTTT.

The chain links TRBV3-1 (or the pseudogene TRBV3-2) to TRBJ1-2; D gene ambiguous. Trimming removed 7 bases at V and 3 bases at J, with 9 bases between. Germline loops: CDR1 LGHDT, CDR2 YNNKEL (reference sequence). The CDR3 runs 12 residues. The CDR3 region has the DNA TGTGCCAGCACCGACCGGGACTATGGCTACACCTTC. It translates to CASTDRDYGYTF.

The chain links TRBV6-5 to TRBJ2-5; possible D gene TRBD1, 5 bases. The V end was cut by 8 bases, the J end by 4 bases, with 11 bases between. CDR3 length: 12 amino acids. Per the germline V gene, CDR1 is MNHEY and CDR2 is SVGAGI. CDR3 amino acids: CASSPGRETQYF. In DNA form, the CDR3 reads TGTGCCAGCTCTCCAGGGCGAGAGACCCAGTACTTC.

This chain joins TRBV7-6 and TRBJ1-1; the match to TRBD1 covers 7 bases. CDR3 length: 18 residues. The V and J ends lost 1 base and 0 bases, in that order; junction bases with no gene match: 11. The germline gives CDR1 SGHVS, CDR2 FNYEAQ. CDR3 sequence reads: CASSLVLGQIQMNTEAFF. The CDR3 DNA is TGTGCCAGCAGCTTAGTCCTGGGACAGATTCAGATGAACACTGAAGCTTTCTTT.

The chain employs TRBV28 and TRBJ1-3, with 7 positions matching TRBD1. The J segment lost 3 bases and the V segment lost 6 bases, leaving 14 bases of the junction unmatched. CDR1 is MDHEN and CDR2 is SYDVKM in the germline V gene. The CDR3 contains 17 residues. For the CDR3, the DNA is TGTGCCAGCAGCTCCGCCGCGACAGGGCGTTATGGAAACACCATATATTTT. This sequence encodes CASSSAATGRYGNTIYF. The full variable domain, rest sourced from reference TRBV28 and TRBJ1-3, is DVKVTQSSRYLVKRTGEKVFLECVQDMDHENMFWYRQDPGLGLRLIYFSYDVKMKEKGDIPEGYSVSREKKERFSLILESASTNQTSMYLCASSSAATGRYGNTIYFGEGSWLTVV.

For the CDR3, the DNA is TGCAGTGCTAGTCTGGGCTACACCTTC. It codes for CSASLGYTF. The V gene is TRBV20-1, the J gene TRBJ1-2; D gene ambiguous. The CDR3 runs 9 residues. Germline CDR1 is DFQATT and CDR2 is SNEGSKA (reference sequence). V was trimmed by 3 bases and J by 8 bases, leaving 4 bases between them.

Concerning this clone itself: The sample holds other DNA sequences that translate to the same CDR3. This rearrangement joins TRBV7-2 to TRBJ1-5; the D is unclear. CDR1 SGHTA and CDR2 FQGNSA come from the germline V gene. This CDR3 comprises 13 residues. Trimming shortened V by 2 bases and J by 4 bases, and 6 bases separated the two germline ends. The CDR3 sequence is CASSLSGNQPQHF. CDR3 nucleotide sequence: TGTGCCAGCAGCTTATCGGGGAATCAGCCCCAGCATTTT.

The chain employs TRBV5-4 and TRBJ1-1, with D tentatively TRBD1 (6 bases). Deletions cut 1 base from V and 6 bases from J, with 10 bases between. The CDR3 contains 13 residues. The germline gives CDR1 SGHNT, CDR2 YYREEE (reference sequence). The CDR3 here is CASSLRTDAEAFF. The CDR3 DNA reads as TGTGCCAGCAGCTTGAGGACAGACGCTGAAGCTTTCTTT. The variable domain in full, with the rest retrieved from reference TRBV5-4 and TRBJ1-1, is ETGVTQSPTHLIKTRGQQVTLRCSSQSGHNTVSWYQQALGQGPQFIFQYYREEENGRGNFPPRFSGLQFPNYSSELNVNALELDDSALYLCASSLRTDAEAFFGQGTRLTVV.

The gene calls are TRBV5-6 and TRBJ1-6, with 7 bases lining up with TRBD1. The CDR3 has 15 amino acids. The germline V gene has CDR1 SGHDT and CDR2 YYEEEE. V trimming: 4 bases; J trimming: 7 bases; junction bases outside the gene matches: 8. CDR3 DNA: TGTGCCAGCAGCCAATGGGACAGAGAAAATTCACCCCTCCACTTT. Residues: CASSQWDRENSPLHF.

The chain combines TRBV5-1 with TRBJ1-5; possibly TRBD1 for D (5 bases). This CDR3 comprises 14 residues. Germline V gene sequence: CDR1 SGHRS, CDR2 YFSETQ. V lost 7 bases, J lost 4 bases, and 15 bases lay in between. CDR3 sequence: CASPLGHWNQPQHF. CDR3 nucleotide sequence: TGCGCCAGCCCCTTGGGGCATTGGAATCAGCCCCAGCATTTT.

The chain carries TRBV5-1 and TRBJ2-3; 8 bases align to TRBD1. The CDR3 is 14 residues long. Germline V CDR1 and CDR2: SGHRS, YFSETQ. V shed 4 bases, J shed 6 bases, and the junction held 7 bases outside the gene matches. This chain's CDR3 is CASSIGQGGDTQYF. The CDR3 nucleotides are TGCGCCAGCAGCATAGGACAGGGTGGCGATACGCAGTATTTT.

The genes are TRBV30 and TRBJ1-2; D gene ambiguous. Trimming stripped 2 bases from V and 8 bases from J, with 18 bases between. CDR3 size: 14 residues. The germline gives CDR1 GTSNPN, CDR2 SVGIG (reference sequence). The CDR3 bases are TGTGCCTGGAGTTCTACCGCCGGCGGGAAGGGCTACACCTTC. It codes for CAWSSTAGGKGYTF.

The chain employs TRBV9 and TRBJ1-4; TRBD1 matches at 8 bases. Germline trimming cut 4 bases from V and 8 bases from J; bases unmatched to any gene: 10. Germline-derived CDR1 and CDR2 are SGDLS and YYNGEE. The CDR3 is 15 residues long. CDR3 sequence (DNA): TGTGCCAGCAGCTGGGGTCAGGGGGCCGGAGAAAAACTGTTTTTT. It encodes CASSWGQGAGEKLFF. Looking up the rest from reference TRBV9 and TRBJ1-4 gives the full variable domain: DSGVTQTPKHLITATGQRVTLRCSPRSGDLSVYWYQQSLDQGLQFLIQYYNGEERAKGNILERFSAQQFPDLHSELNLSSLELGDSALYFCASSWGQGAGEKLFFGSGTQLSVL.